This T cell receptor beta chain was obtained from a study of OX40 agonist ivuxolimab in advanced cancers. The table came from immunoSEQ multiplex PCR; TCRdb's copy has only in-frame clones and leaves some out. This table holds about 110,000 clones, about 91% found once. Study conclusions and caveats: Expanded clones tended on average to be more numerous among CD8+ T cells than CD4+.

This CDR3 spans 14 amino acids. V was clipped by 7 bases and J by 9 bases, with 21 bases between them. Germline lookup yields CDR1 LNHDA and CDR2 SQIVND (reference sequence). In the case of this clone: Its antigen is not known.

The rearrangement joins TRBV19 to TRBJ1-1, with a tentative D call TRBD1 (5 bases). The sample in question was CD4+ or CD8+ T cells sorted from blood, obtained in a trial of the OX40 agonist ivuxolimab. This TCR derives from an adult with an advanced solid tumor such as melanoma, head and neck, liver or kidney cancer. The CDR3 is CASTNSGASLKAFF. The CDR3 region has the DNA TGTGCCAGTACGAACAGTGGGGCGAGCTTGAAAGCTTTCTTT.